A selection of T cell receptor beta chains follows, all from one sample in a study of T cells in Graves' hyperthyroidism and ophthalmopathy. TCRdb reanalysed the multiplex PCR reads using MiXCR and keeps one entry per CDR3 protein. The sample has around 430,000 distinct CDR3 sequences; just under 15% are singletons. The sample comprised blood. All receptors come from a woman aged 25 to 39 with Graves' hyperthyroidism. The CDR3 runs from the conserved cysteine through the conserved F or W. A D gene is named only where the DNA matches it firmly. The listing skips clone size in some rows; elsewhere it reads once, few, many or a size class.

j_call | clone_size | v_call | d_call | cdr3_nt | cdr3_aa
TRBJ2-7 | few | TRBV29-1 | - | TGCAGCGTTGTCAGGGGCCAGGGGGGCTACGAGCAGTACTTC | CSVVRGQGGYEQYF
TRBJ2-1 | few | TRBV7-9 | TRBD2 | TGTGCCAGCAGCTTAGTAGCCGTGGGTCTAGCGGGAGACCACAATGAGCAGTTCTTC | CASSLVAVGLAGDHNEQFF
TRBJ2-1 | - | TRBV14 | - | TGTGCCAGCAGCCAAGTACTAGCCAAGTACAATGAGCAGTTCTTC | CASSQVLAKYNEQFF
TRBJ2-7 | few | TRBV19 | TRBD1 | TGTGCCAGTAATAAGGAGGGGACAGGGATCTCCGAGCAGTACTTC | CASNKEGTGISEQYF
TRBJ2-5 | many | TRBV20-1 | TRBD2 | TGCAGTGCTAGTTTTAGCGGGACCCAGACCCAGTACTTC | CSASFSGTQTQYF
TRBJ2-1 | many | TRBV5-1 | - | TGCGCCAGCAGCTCCACTGGGGGCAATGAGCAGTTCTTC | CASSSTGGNEQFF
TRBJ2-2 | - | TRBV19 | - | TGTGCCAGTAGTATGACTGACTACCCGAACACCGGGGAGCTGTTTTTT | CASSMTDYPNTGELFF
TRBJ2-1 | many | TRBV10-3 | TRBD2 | TGTGCCGTCACTAGCGGCGACTCCTACAATGAGCAGTTCTTC | CAVTSGDSYNEQFF
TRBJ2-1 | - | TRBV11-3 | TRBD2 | TGTGCCAGCAGCCTCGGGACTAGCGGGAACGATGAGCAGTTCTTC | CASSLGTSGNDEQFF
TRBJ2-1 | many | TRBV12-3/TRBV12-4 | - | TGTGCCAGCAGTTTCAGAAGTTCCTACAATGAGCAGTTCTTC | CASSFRSSYNEQFF
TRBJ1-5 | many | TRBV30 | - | TGTGCCTGGAGTGTAAACAGTGATCAGCCCCAGCATTTT | CAWSVNSDQPQHF
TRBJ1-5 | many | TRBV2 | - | TGTGCCAGCAGGAAAGGAATTGGGCAGCCCCAGCATTTT | CASRKGIGQPQHF
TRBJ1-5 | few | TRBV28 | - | TGTGCCTGCGGGGGGTTGACCCAGCATTTT | CACGGLTQHF
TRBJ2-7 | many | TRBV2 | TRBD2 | TGTGCCAGCAGTGCTTGGCGGGAGGGCCGCGGCGAGCAGTACTTC | CASSAWREGRGEQYF
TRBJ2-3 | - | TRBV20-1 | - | TGCAGTGCTAGAGGCGTACTTGCGTTCACAGATACGCAGTATTTT | CSARGVLAFTDTQYF
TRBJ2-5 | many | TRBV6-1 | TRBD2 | TGTGCCAGCACCCATCCCGGGACTAAAGAGACCCAGTACTTC | CASTHPGTKETQYF
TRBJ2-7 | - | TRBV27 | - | TGTGCCAGCAGTTGGGGGACGGAACCCGGCTACGAGCAGTACTTC | CASSWGTEPGYEQYF
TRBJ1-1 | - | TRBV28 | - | TGTGCCAGCAGTCCTCCCCCCGGGGGAAACACTGAAGCTTTCTTT | CASSPPPGGNTEAFF
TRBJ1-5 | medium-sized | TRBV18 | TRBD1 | TGTGCCAGCTCACCACAGGGGGCGGATCAGCCCCAGCATTTT | CASSPQGADQPQHF
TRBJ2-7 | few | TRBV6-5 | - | TGTGCCAGCAGTTACTTCATGGGGCAGAAAGATGTAGCCGCTGGCGACGAGCAGTACTTC | CASSYFMGQKDVAAGDEQYF
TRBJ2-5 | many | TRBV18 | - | TGTGCCAGCTCACCTGGGACGGCTCGAGAGACCCAGTACTTC | CASSPGTARETQYF
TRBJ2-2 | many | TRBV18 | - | TGTGCCAGCTCACCACCCACCGGGGAGCTGTTTTTT | CASSPPTGELFF
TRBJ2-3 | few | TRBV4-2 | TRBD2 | TGTGCCAGCAGCCAAGAGCTAGCGGGAGTTTTTGATACGCAGTATTTT | CASSQELAGVFDTQYF
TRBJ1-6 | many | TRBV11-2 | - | TGTGCCAGCAGCTTAGCAGGCTCGGCAGGGAGGTCACCCCTCCACTTT | CASSLAGSAGRSPLHF
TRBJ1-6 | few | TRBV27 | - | TGTGCCAGCAGTTTATCTCTTAATTCACCCCTCCACTTT | CASSLSLNSPLHF
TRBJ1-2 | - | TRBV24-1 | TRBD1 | TGTGCCACCAGTGATCCCAGACAGGGTGGTGGCTACACCTTC | CATSDPRQGGGYTF